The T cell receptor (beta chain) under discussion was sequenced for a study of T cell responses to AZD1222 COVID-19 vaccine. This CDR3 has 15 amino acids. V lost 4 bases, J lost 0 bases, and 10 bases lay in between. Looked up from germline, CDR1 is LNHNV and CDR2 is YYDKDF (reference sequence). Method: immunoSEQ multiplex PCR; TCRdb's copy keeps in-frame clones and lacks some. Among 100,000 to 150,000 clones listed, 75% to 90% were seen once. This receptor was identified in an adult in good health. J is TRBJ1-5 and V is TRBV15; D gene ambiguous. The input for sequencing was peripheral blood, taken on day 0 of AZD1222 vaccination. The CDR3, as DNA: TGTGCCACCAGCAAAACGGACTATAGCAATCAGCCCCAGCATTTT. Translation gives CATSKTDYSNQPQHF.